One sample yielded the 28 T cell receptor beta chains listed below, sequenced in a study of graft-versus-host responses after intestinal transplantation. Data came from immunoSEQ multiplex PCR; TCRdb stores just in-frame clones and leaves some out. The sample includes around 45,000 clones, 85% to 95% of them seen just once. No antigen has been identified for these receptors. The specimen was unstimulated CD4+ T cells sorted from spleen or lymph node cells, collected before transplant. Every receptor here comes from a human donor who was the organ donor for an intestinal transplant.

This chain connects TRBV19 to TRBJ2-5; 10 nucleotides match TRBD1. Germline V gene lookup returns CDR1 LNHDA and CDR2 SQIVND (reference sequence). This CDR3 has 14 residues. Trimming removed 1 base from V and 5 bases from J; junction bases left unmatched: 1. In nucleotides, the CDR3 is TGTGCCAGTAGTATAGCGGGACAGGGGGAGACCCAGTACTTC. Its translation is CASSIAGQGETQYF.

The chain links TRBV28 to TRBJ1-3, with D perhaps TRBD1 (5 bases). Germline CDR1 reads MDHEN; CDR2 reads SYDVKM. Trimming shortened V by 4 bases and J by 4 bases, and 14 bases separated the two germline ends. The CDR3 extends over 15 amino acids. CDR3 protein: CASSSPGQWGNTIYF. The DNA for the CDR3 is TGTGCCAGCAGTTCCCCGGGGCAGTGGGGAAACACCATATATTTT. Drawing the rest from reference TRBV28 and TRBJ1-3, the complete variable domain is DVKVTQSSRYLVKRTGEKVFLECVQDMDHENMFWYRQDPGLGLRLIYFSYDVKMKEKGDIPEGYSVSREKKERFSLILESASTNQTSMYLCASSSPGQWGNTIYFGEGSWLTVV.

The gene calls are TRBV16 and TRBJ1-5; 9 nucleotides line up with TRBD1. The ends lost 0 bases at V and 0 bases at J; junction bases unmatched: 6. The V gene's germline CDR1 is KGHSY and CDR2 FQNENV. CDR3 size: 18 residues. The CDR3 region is CASSQSTGGYLSNQPQHF. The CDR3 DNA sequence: TGTGCCAGCAGCCAATCAACAGGGGGCTACCTTAGCAATCAGCCCCAGCATTTT.

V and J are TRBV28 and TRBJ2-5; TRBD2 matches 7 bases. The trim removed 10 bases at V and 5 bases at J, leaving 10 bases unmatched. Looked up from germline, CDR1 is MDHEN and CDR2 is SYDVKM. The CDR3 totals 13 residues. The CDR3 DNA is TGTGCCACCCTCTCGGGAGGCTCGGAGACCCAGTACTTC. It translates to CATLSGGSETQYF.

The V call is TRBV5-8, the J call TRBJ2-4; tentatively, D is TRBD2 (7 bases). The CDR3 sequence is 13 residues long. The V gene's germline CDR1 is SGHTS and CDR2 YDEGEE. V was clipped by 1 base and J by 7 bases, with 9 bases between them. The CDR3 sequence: CASSLRGANIQYF. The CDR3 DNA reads TGTGCCAGCAGCTTGCGGGGGGCTAACATTCAGTACTTC.

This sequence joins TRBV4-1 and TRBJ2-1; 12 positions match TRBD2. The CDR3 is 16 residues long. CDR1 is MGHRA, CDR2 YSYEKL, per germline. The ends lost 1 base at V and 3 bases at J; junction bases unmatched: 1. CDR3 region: CASSQGGLAGYNEQFF. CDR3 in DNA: TGCGCCAGCAGCCAAGGGGGACTAGCGGGCTACAATGAGCAGTTCTTC.

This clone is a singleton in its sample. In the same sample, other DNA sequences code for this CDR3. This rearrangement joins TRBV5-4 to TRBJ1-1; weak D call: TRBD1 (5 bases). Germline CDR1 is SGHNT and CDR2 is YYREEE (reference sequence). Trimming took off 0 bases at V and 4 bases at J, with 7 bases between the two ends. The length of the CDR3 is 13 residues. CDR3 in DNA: TGTGCCAGCAGCTTGGGGGGGACCACTGAAGCTTTCTTT. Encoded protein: CASSLGGTTEAFF.

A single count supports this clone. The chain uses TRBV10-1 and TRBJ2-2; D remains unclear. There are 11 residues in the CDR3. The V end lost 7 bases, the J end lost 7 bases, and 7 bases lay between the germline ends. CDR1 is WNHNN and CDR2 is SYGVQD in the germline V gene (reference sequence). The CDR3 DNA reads TGCGCCAGCATCTGTGTCGGGGAGCTGTTTTTT. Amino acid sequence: CASICVGELFF.

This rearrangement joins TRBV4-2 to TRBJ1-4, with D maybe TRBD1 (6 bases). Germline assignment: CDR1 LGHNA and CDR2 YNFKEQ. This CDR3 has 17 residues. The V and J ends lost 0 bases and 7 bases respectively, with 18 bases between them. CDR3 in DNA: TGTGCCAGCAGCCAAGATCACGGGGGCAGAAGGGGTGAAAAACTGTTTTTT. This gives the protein CASSQDHGGRRGEKLFF.

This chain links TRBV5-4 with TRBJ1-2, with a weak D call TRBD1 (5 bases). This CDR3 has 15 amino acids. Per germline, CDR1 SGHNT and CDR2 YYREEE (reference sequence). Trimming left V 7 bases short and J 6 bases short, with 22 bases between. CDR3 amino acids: CASGQGALEGDGYTF. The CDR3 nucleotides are TGTGCCAGCGGGCAGGGCGCCTTGGAAGGCGATGGCTACACCTTC.

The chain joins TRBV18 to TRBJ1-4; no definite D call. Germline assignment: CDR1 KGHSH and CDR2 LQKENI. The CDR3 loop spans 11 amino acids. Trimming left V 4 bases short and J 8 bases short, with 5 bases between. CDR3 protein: CASSRREKLFF. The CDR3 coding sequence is TGTGCCAGCTCACGGCGAGAAAAACTGTTTTTT. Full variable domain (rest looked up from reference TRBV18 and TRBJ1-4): NAGVMQNPRHLVRRRGQEARLRCSPMKGHSHVYWYRQLPEEGLKFMVYLQKENIIDESGMPKERFSAEFPKEGPSILRIQQVVRGDSAAYFCASSRREKLFFGSGTQLSVL.

The CDR3 DNA reads TGTGCCAGCAGCCAGGGGAGTCCCGGGGCCAACGTCCTGACTTTC. It specifies CASSQGSPGANVLTF. The chain links TRBV7-2 to TRBJ2-6, with a weak D call TRBD1 (6 bases). Germline lookup yields CDR1 SGHTA and CDR2 FQGNSA. V lost 5 bases and J lost 4, with 12 bases in between. This CDR3 has 15 amino acids.

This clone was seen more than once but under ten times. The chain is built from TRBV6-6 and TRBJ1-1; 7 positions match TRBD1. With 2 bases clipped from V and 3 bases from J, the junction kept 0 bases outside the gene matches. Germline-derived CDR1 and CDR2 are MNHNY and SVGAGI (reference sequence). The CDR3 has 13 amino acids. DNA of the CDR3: TGTGCCAGCAGTTACGACAGGGACACTGAAGCTTTCTTT. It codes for CASSYDRDTEAFF.

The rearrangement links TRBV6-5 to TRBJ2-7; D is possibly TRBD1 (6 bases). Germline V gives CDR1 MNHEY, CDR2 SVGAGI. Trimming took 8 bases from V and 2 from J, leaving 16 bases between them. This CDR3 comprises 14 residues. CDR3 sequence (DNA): TGTGCCAGCGGCAACCGGGACACCACCTACGAGCAGTACTTC. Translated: CASGNRDTTYEQYF.

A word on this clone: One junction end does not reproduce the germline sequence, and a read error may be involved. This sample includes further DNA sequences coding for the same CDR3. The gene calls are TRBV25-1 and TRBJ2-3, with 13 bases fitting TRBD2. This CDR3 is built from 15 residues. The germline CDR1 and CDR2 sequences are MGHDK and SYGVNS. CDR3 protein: CASSGTSGSTDTQYF. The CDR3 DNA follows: TGTGCCAGCAGTGGGACTAGCGGGAGCACGGATACGCAGTATTTT.

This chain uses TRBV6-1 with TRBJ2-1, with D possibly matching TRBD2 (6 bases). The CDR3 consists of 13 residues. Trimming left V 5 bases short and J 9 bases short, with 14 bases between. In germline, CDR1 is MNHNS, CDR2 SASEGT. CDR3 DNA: TGTGCCAGCAGTCGTCGACTAGAAGCTGAGCAGTTCTTC. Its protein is CASSRRLEAEQFF.

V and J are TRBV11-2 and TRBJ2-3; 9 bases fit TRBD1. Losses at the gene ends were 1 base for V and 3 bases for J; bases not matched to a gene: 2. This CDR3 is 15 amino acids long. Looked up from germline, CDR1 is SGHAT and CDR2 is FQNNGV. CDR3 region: CASSLGTGATDTQYF. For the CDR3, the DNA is TGTGCCAGCAGCTTAGGGACAGGGGCTACAGATACGCAGTATTTT.

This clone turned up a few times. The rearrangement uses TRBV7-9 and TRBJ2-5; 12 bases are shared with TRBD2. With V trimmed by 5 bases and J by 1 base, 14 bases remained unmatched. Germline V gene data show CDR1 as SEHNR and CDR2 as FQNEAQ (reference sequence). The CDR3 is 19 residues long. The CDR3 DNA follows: TGTGCCAGCAGCCCCCAAGGACCCGCTAGCGGGAGGGCCCAAGAGACCCAGTACTTC. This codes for CASSPQGPASGRAQETQYF.

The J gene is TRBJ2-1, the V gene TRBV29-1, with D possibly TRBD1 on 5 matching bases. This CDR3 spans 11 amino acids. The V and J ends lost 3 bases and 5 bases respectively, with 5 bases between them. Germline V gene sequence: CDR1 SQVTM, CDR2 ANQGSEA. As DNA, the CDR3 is TGCAGCGTTGAGGACAACAATGAGCAGTTCTTC. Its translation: CSVEDNNEQFF.

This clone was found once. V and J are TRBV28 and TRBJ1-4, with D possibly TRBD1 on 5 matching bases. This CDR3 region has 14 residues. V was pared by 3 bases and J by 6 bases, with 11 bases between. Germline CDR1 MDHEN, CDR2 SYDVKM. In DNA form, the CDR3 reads TGTGCCAGCAGTTTGCCAGGGTCCTATGAAAAACTGTTTTTT. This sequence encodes CASSLPGSYEKLFF.

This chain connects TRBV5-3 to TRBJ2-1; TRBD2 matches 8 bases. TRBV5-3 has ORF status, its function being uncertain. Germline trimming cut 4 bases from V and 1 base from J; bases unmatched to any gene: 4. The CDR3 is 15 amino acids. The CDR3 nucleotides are TGTGCCAGAAGCCCAAAGCGGGAGTCCTACAATGAGCAGTTCTTC. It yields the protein CARSPKRESYNEQFF.

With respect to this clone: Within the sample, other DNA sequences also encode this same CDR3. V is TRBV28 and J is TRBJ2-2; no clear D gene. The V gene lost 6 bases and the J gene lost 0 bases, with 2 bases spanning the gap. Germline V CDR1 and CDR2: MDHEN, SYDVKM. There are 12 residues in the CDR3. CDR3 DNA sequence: TGTGCCAGCAGAACGAACACCGGGGAGCTGTTTTTT. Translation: CASRTNTGELFF.

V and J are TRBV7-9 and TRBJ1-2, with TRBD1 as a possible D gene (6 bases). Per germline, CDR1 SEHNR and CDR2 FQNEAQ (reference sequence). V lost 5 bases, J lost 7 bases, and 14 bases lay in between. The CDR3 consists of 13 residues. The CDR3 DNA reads TGTGCCAGCAGCGCTAACGGGGGGGCTGGCTACACCTTC. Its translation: CASSANGGAGYTF.

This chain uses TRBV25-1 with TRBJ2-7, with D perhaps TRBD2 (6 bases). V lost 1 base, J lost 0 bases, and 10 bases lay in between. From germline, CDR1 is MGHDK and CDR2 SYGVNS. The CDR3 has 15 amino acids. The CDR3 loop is CASSESGASSYEQYF. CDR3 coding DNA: TGTGCCAGCAGTGAATCGGGAGCGAGCTCCTACGAGCAGTACTTC.

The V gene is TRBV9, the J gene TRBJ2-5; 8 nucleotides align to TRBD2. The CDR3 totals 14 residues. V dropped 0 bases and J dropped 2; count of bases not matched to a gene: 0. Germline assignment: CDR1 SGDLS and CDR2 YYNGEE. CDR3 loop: CASSVAGGQETQYF. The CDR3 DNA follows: TGTGCCAGCAGCGTAGCGGGAGGGCAAGAGACCCAGTACTTC.

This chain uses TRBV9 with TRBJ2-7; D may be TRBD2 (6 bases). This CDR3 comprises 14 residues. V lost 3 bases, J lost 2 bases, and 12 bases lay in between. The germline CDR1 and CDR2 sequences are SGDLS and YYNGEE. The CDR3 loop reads CASSAPGTPYEQYF. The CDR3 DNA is TGTGCCAGCAGCGCCCCTGGGACTCCCTACGAGCAGTACTTC.

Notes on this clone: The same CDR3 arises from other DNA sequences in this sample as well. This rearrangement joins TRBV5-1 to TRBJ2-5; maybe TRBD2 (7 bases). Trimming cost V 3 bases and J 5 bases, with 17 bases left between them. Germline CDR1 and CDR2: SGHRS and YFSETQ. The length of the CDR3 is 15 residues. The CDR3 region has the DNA TGCGCCAGCAGCTCGGAGGGGGGGGGAGGCGAGACCCAGTACTTC. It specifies CASSSEGGGGETQYF.

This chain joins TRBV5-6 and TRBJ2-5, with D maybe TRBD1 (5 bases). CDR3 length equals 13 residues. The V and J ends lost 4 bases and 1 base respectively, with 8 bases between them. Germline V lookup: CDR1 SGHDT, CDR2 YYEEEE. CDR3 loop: CASSPDTQETQYF. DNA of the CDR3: TGTGCCAGCAGCCCGGACACCCAAGAGACCCAGTACTTC.